These 7 T cell receptor beta chains were all obtained from the same sample, sequenced in a study of T cells in Graves' hyperthyroidism and ophthalmopathy. From RNA transcripts, TCR beta CDR3 regions were amplified. Researchers ran a first-round RT-PCR on the TCR CDR3 using the HTBI primer set. TCRdb re-called the multiplex PCR reads with MiXCR, one entry per CDR3 protein. The sample lists 350,000 or so distinct CDR3 sequences, about a sixth occurring once. Sequenced: blood. These receptors all stem from a woman aged 25 to 45 with Graves' hyperthyroidism that later progressed to Graves' ophthalmopathy.

About this clonotype: The CDR3 does not end in the conserved phenylalanine or tryptophan, so this is likely a read error. The chain employs TRBV18 and TRBJ1-2, with 9 positions matching TRBD1. CDR3 length equals 15 residues. With 2 bases clipped from V and 7 bases from J, the junction kept 8 bases outside the gene matches. Germline assignment: CDR1 KGHSH and CDR2 LQKENI. Here the CDR3 reads CASSPTGQGTSGYTL. The CDR3 DNA sequence: TGTGCCAGCTCACCAACCGGACAGGGGACGTCTGGCTACACCCTC.

This clonotype was observed many times. This chain joins TRBV5-1 and TRBJ2-1, with D hard to call. With 4 bases removed from V and 9 bases from J, the gap between germline ends came to 11 bases. The CDR3 runs 12 residues. Germline CDR1 reads SGHRS; CDR2 reads YFSETQ. The CDR3 loop is CASSPAWGEQFF. CDR3 DNA: TGCGCCAGCAGCCCGGCATGGGGTGAGCAGTTCTTC.

There are a few counts of this clonotype. The chain's CDR3 is CASSLGGEGTKNIQYF. DNA for the CDR3: TGTGCCAGCAGCTTGGGGGGCGAGGGGACCAAAAACATTCAGTACTTC. The chain employs TRBV5-4 and TRBJ2-4, with D perhaps given as TRBD1 or TRBD2 (5 bases each). This CDR3 has 16 amino acids. Germline V gene data show CDR1 as SGHNT and CDR2 as YYREEE (reference sequence). The V end lost 0 bases, the J end lost 2 bases, and 12 bases lay between the germline ends.

This clonotype showed up just a few times. The rearrangement links TRBV2 to TRBJ1-1; D is ambiguous. CDR1 SNHLY and CDR2 FYNNEI come from the germline V gene. The CDR3 extends over 13 amino acids. V was trimmed by 8 bases and J by 0 bases, leaving 10 bases between them. DNA for the CDR3: TGTGCCAGCCAAATTGGGGTGAACACTGAAGCTTTCTTT. Its translation is CASQIGVNTEAFF. Using reference TRBV2 and TRBJ1-1 for the parts outside the CDR3, the full variable domain is EPEVTQTPSHQVTQMGQEVILRCVPISNHLYFYWYRQILGQKVEFLVSFYNNEISEKSEIFDDQFSVERPDGSNFTLKIRSTKLEDSAMYFCASQIGVNTEAFFGQGTRLTVV.

The chain uses TRBV5-1 and TRBJ1-1; D may be TRBD1 (6 bases). Trimming stripped 5 bases from V and 11 bases from J, with 16 bases between. There are 12 residues in the CDR3. Germline CDR1 and CDR2: SGHRS and YFSETQ. CDR3 DNA sequence: TGCGCCAGCAGGGGGGGGGCCGGTAAGGCTTTCTTT. Translating gives CASRGGAGKAFF.

This clonotype was observed many times. The rearrangement joins TRBV20-1 to TRBJ1-1; possible D gene TRBD1, 5 bases. The ends were cut back, 3 bases at V and 1 base at J, with 12 bases in the middle. The CDR3 length is 14 residues. Germline CDR1 and CDR2: DFQATT and SNEGSKA (reference sequence). The CDR3 DNA reads as TGCAGTGCTAGCTGGACAAAATCGAACACTGAAGCTTTCTTT. Protein sequence: CSASWTKSNTEAFF.

The rearrangement uses TRBV9 and TRBJ2-1; D is uncertain. V shed 0 bases and J shed 3 bases, with 16 bases lying between them. The germline V gene has CDR1 SGDLS and CDR2 YYNGEE. The CDR3 is made up of 17 amino acids. DNA for the CDR3: TGTGCCAGCAGCGTAGCAAGTCGGACGACATACTACAATGAGCAGTTCTTC. Translation: CASSVASRTTYYNEQFF.